Shown below are 11 T cell receptor beta chains from a single sample sequenced in a study of blood T cells in healthy people across ages. The use of a sample-barcoded 5' primer and a J-beta primer mix characterized a second PCR of roughly 7 to 12 cycles. TCRdb recomputed calls from the 5' RACE reads with MiXCR, one row per CDR3 protein. The sample shows 1.5 million to 2 million distinct CDR3 sequences, roughly 49% of them seen only once. Material for sequencing was blood. All receptors derive from a woman aged 40-49 years in good health.

Only one count was recorded for this clonotype. The chain's CDR3 is CATKRGASYEQFF. CDR3 in DNA: TGTGCCACCAAACGGGGGGCTTCCTACGAGCAGTTCTTC. The chain employs TRBV7-2 and TRBJ2-1, with a possible D match to TRBD2 (7 bases). This CDR3 spans 13 amino acids. V lost 10 bases to trimming and J lost 10 bases, with 20 bases between them. Germline CDR1 and CDR2: SGHTA and FQGNSA.

This chain uses TRBV25-1 with TRBJ2-5; D is perhaps TRBD2 (6 bases). The germline CDR1 and CDR2 sequences are MGHDK and SYGVNS. V was shortened by 6 bases and J by 6 bases, with 11 bases between the two germline ends. This CDR3 has 12 residues. The CDR3 is CASSGGSKTQYF. The CDR3, as DNA: TGTGCCAGCAGCGGAGGGTCCAAGACCCAGTACTTC.

V and J are TRBV27 and TRBJ1-4; TRBD1 might be the D (6 bases). This CDR3 spans 15 amino acids. Between the trimmed V and J ends, which lost 5 bases and 8 bases, there was a span of 18 bases. The V gene's germline CDR1 is MNHEY and CDR2 SMNVEV (reference sequence). CDR3 sequence (DNA): TGTGCCAGCAGTCTACGGAAGGGGGGAAGAGAAAAACTGTTTTTT. It encodes CASSLRKGGREKLFF. The full variable domain, its missing parts supplied by reference TRBV27 and TRBJ1-4, is EAQVTQNPRYLITVTGKKLTVTCSQNMNHEYMSWYRQDPGLGLRQIYYSMNVEVTDKGDVPEGYKVSRKEKRNFPLILESPSPNQTSLYFCASSLRKGGREKLFFGSGTQLSVL.

V and J are TRBV7-2 and TRBJ1-6; D is possibly TRBD1 (5 bases). Looked up from germline, CDR1 is SGHTA and CDR2 is FQGNSA. V lost 5 bases to trimming and J lost 10 bases, with 15 bases between them. CDR3 size: 14 residues. The CDR3 coding sequence is TGTGCCAGCAGCAAGGAAATGAGGGGCTCACCCCTCCACTTT. Its protein is CASSKEMRGSPLHF.

Notes on this clonotype: This may be a read error, as it is one base from a much larger clone. The rearrangement uses TRBV7-8 and TRBJ2-1; D is unresolved. Germline CDR1 and CDR2: SGHVS and FQNEAQ. The V gene lost 5 bases and the J gene lost 13 bases, with 15 bases spanning the gap. This CDR3 comprises 12 residues. The CDR3: CASSRSIETQFF. As DNA, the CDR3 is TGTGCCAGCAGCCGGTCCATAGAGACCCAGTTCTTC.

This clonotype was picked up a small number of times. The chain couples TRBV7-9 to TRBJ2-6; 10 nucleotides match TRBD2. The junction had 6 bases not matched to a gene; V was cut back by 7 bases and J by 0 bases. Germline CDR1 reads SEHNR; CDR2 reads FQNEAQ (reference sequence). The CDR3 length is 17 residues. The CDR3 here is CASTDSSGGSGANVLTF. The CDR3 bases are TGTGCCAGCACCGACTCTAGCGGGGGCTCTGGGGCCAACGTCCTGACTTTC. Full variable domain (outside the CDR3, taken from reference TRBV7-9 and TRBJ2-6): DTGVSQNPRHKITKRGQNVTFRCDPISEHNRLYWYRQTLGQGPEFLTYFQNEAQLEKSRLLSDRFSAERPKGSFSTLEIQRTEQGDSAMYLCASTDSSGGSGANVLTFGAGSRLTVL.

This sequence joins TRBV5-1 and TRBJ1-2; possible D gene TRBD1, 6 bases. The CDR3 sequence is 14 residues long. Germline assignment: CDR1 SGHRS and CDR2 YFSETQ. The ends were cut back, 0 bases at V and 6 bases at J, with 12 bases in the middle. Here the CDR3 reads CASSLEGGWNGYTF. For the CDR3, the DNA is TGCGCCAGCAGCTTGGAAGGGGGTTGGAATGGCTACACCTTC. Full variable domain (outside the CDR3, taken from reference TRBV5-1 and TRBJ1-2): KAGVTQTPRYLIKTRGQQVTLSCSPISGHRSVSWYQQTPGQGLQFLFEYFSETQRNKGNFPGRFSGRQFSNSRSEMNVSTLELGDSALYLCASSLEGGWNGYTFGSGTRLTVV.

The chain has TRBV2 and TRBJ2-5; D unclear. Germline V CDR1 and CDR2: SNHLY, FYNNEI. V lost 6 bases and J 1 base, leaving 9 bases between the germline ends. The CDR3 contains 13 residues. As DNA, the CDR3 is TGTGCCAGCAGGCAGTACTTCCAAGAGACCCAGTACTTC. Protein product: CASRQYFQETQYF.

The table lists this clonotype with a few counts. In DNA form, the CDR3 reads TGTGCCAGCAGCTTAAATATAAGATCAGATACGCAGTATTTT. It encodes CASSLNIRSDTQYF. This sequence joins TRBV7-2 and TRBJ2-3; unclear D gene. The CDR3 sequence is 14 residues long. V was pared by 2 bases and J by 4 bases, with 10 bases between. CDR1 SGHTA and CDR2 FQGNSA come from the germline V gene.

V is TRBV6-5 and J is TRBJ1-6, with D unresolved. Germline-derived CDR1 and CDR2 are MNHEY and SVGAGI. V was clipped by 6 bases and J by 7 bases, with 10 bases between them. The CDR3 is 13 amino acids. CDR3 loop: CASRGGANSPLHF. In DNA form, the CDR3 reads TGTGCCAGCAGGGGAGGAGCAAATTCACCCCTCCACTTT.

The V call is TRBV5-1, the J call TRBJ2-3; 8 nucleotides line up with TRBD2. V shed 4 bases and J 0 bases; nucleotides not matched to a gene: 7. CDR1 is SGHRS, CDR2 YFSETQ, per germline. This CDR3 is built from 16 residues. The chain's CDR3 is CASSPSPSGSTDTQYF. CDR3 nucleotide sequence: TGCGCCAGCAGCCCCAGCCCTAGCGGGAGCACAGATACGCAGTATTTT.